The next 18 T cell receptor beta chains were all read from a single sample in a study of PD-L1 blockade in urothelial cancer. Repertoires were generated with immunoSEQ multiplex PCR, while TCRdb's copy carries only in-frame clones and drops some. The data hold approximately 65,000 clones, with approximately 88% observed a single time. The material sequenced was PBMCs, taken around atezolizumab (anti-PD-L1) treatment. All receptors come from a man between 60 and 75 years old with urothelial cancer.

This rearrangement joins TRBV18 to TRBJ1-2, with 7 bases that match TRBD1. V was pared by 6 bases and J by 6 bases, with 10 bases of the junction left unmatched. The CDR3 loop spans 14 amino acids. Germline values: CDR1 KGHSH, CDR2 LQKENI. The CDR3 reads CASSPGPQGNGYTF. In DNA form, the CDR3 reads TGTGCCAGCTCCCCGGGTCCACAGGGGAATGGCTACACCTTC. Full variable domain (outside the CDR3, taken from reference TRBV18 and TRBJ1-2): NAGVMQNPRHLVRRRGQEARLRCSPMKGHSHVYWYRQLPEEGLKFMVYLQKENIIDESGMPKERFSAEFPKEGPSILRIQQVVRGDSAAYFCASSPGPQGNGYTFGSGTRLTVV.

The genes are TRBV15 and TRBJ2-7, with TRBD2 identical over 11 bases. CDR3 size: 15 residues. The germline CDR1 and CDR2 sequences are LNHNV and YYDKDF (reference sequence). J was trimmed by 3 bases and V by 5 bases; bases with no gene match: 6. The CDR3 DNA reads as TGTGCCACCAGCCCCGGGGGGACTAGCGGCTACGAGCAGTACTTC. Protein product: CATSPGGTSGYEQYF. Using reference TRBV15 and TRBJ2-7 for the parts outside the CDR3, the full variable domain is DAMVIQNPRYQVTQFGKPVTLSCSQTLNHNVMYWYQQKSSQAPKLLFHYYDKDFNNEADTPDNFQSRRPNTSFCFLDIRSPGLGDTAMYLCATSPGGTSGYEQYFGPGTRLTVT.

The rearrangement uses TRBV4-1 and TRBJ2-2; TRBD1 might be the D (6 bases). Germline assignment: CDR1 MGHRA and CDR2 YSYEKL. V lost 6 bases, J lost 1 base, and 12 bases lay in between. The CDR3 contains 15 residues. The CDR3 DNA reads as TGCGCCAGCAGGGCGACAGGTTTGAACACCGGGGAGCTGTTTTTT. Encoded protein: CASRATGLNTGELFF.

The chain has TRBV6-4 and TRBJ1-1, with a weak D call TRBD1 (6 bases). The CDR3 is made up of 19 amino acids. Trimming removed 7 bases at V and 1 base at J, with 28 bases between. Looked up from germline, CDR1 is MRHNA and CDR2 is SNTAGT. Written as DNA, the CDR3 is TGTGCCAGCATGTGGTTGGACTTAACAGGGACCAGCAGGAACACTGAAGCTTTCTTT. Its translation is CASMWLDLTGTSRNTEAFF.

This clone was picked up a small number of times. This chain links TRBV5-4 with TRBJ2-5; 9 nucleotides line up with TRBD2. Germline values: CDR1 SGHNT, CDR2 YYREEE (reference sequence). This CDR3 has 15 residues. V lost 4 bases and J lost 4; bases outside the gene matches: 8. CDR3 sequence: CASSRLPSGAETQYF. The CDR3 DNA reads as TGTGCCAGCAGCCGGCTGCCTAGCGGGGCAGAGACCCAGTACTTC.

The chain recombines TRBV27 with TRBJ2-7, with D uncertain. Germline lookup yields CDR1 MNHEY and CDR2 SMNVEV (reference sequence). V lost 8 bases to trimming and J lost 2 bases, with 13 bases between them. CDR3 length: 13 residues. CDR3 region: CASSYSPAYEQYF. CDR3 coding DNA: TGTGCCAGCTCTTACAGTCCAGCCTACGAGCAGTACTTC.

The J gene is TRBJ1-4, the V gene TRBV29-1; D call uncertain. V was clipped by 3 bases and J by 8 bases, with 7 bases between them. This CDR3 comprises 11 residues. The germline CDR1 and CDR2 sequences are SQVTM and ANQGSEA. For the CDR3, the DNA is TGCAGCGTTGACCGGGGAGAAAAACTGTTTTTT. This encodes CSVDRGEKLFF.

The CDR3 region has the DNA TGCGCCAGCAGCCAAGAGCTAGCGGGAGGGCCAGGGACCCAGTACTTC. Protein sequence: CASSQELAGGPGTQYF. The chain joins TRBV4-1 to TRBJ2-5; 12 bases are shared with TRBD2. The V and J ends lost 0 bases and 7 bases, in that order; junction bases with no gene match: 6. Per germline, CDR1 MGHRA and CDR2 YSYEKL. The CDR3 is made up of 16 amino acids.

The rearrangement joins TRBV10-2 to TRBJ1-2, with D tentatively TRBD1 (5 bases). Trimming took off 2 bases at V and 4 bases at J, with 20 bases between the two ends. CDR3 length: 17 amino acids. Looked up from germline, CDR1 is WSHSY and CDR2 is SAAADI. The CDR3 loop reads CASSETGQPRAPYGYTF. In nucleotides, the CDR3 is TGCGCCAGCAGTGAGACTGGACAACCCAGGGCTCCCTATGGCTACACCTTC.

The chain joins TRBV6-1 to TRBJ2-5; the D gene is possibly TRBD2 (5 bases). V shed 2 bases and J shed 5 bases, with 12 bases lying between them. This CDR3 contains 14 residues. Germline V gives CDR1 MNHNS, CDR2 SASEGT. The CDR3 protein is CASSEWSSRETQYF. CDR3 nucleotides: TGTGCCAGCAGTGAATGGTCTAGCAGGGAGACCCAGTACTTC.

This chain uses TRBV11-3 with TRBJ2-2; no firm D call. The germline CDR1 and CDR2 sequences are SGHNT and YENEEA. The CDR3 contains 9 residues. Trimming removed 5 bases from V and 15 bases from J, with 7 bases in between. The CDR3 loop reads CASSPRLFF. The CDR3 DNA follows: TGTGCCAGCAGCCCCCGGTTGTTTTTT. Based on the CDR3 plus reference TRBV11-3 and TRBJ2-2, the full variable domain is EAGVVQSPRYKIIEKKQPVAFWCNPISGHNTLYWYLQNLGQGPELLIRYENEEAVDDSQLPKDRFSAERLKGVDSTLKIQPAELGDSAVYLCASSPRLFFGEGSRLTVL.

The rearrangement uses TRBV7-3 and TRBJ2-7, with TRBD2 identical over 7 bases. V dropped 1 base and J dropped 2; count of bases not matched to a gene: 5. CDR3 length: 15 amino acids. The germline V gene has CDR1 SGHTA and CDR2 FQGTGA. As DNA, the CDR3 is TGTGCCAGCAGCTTAATTAGCGGGCCGGCCTACGAGCAGTACTTC. As protein: CASSLISGPAYEQYF.

The V call is TRBV6-4, the J call TRBJ2-1, with TRBD1 matching over 9 bases. The length of the CDR3 is 14 residues. The V gene end was trimmed by 0 bases and the J gene end by 8 bases; junction bases not matched to a gene: 2. Germline lookup yields CDR1 MRHNA and CDR2 SNTAGT. The CDR3 sequence is CASSDSDRGDEQFF. The DNA of the CDR3 is TGTGCCAGCAGTGACTCGGACAGGGGCGATGAGCAGTTCTTC.

CDR3 DNA: TGTGCCAGCAGCCGGGACACGATAATAACCGGGGAGCTGTTTTTT. Its translation: CASSRDTIITGELFF. The rearrangement joins TRBV28 to TRBJ2-2, with D perhaps TRBD1 (6 bases). V was shortened by 6 bases and J by 5 bases, with 16 bases between the two germline ends. CDR3 length equals 15 residues. Germline CDR1 MDHEN, CDR2 SYDVKM.

The chain employs TRBV19 and TRBJ1-5, with D perhaps matching TRBD1 (5 bases). The CDR3 length is 15 residues. Trimming left V 7 bases short and J 0 bases short, with 13 bases between. Germline assignment: CDR1 LNHDA and CDR2 SQIVND (reference sequence). The CDR3 DNA reads as TGTGCCAGTAACCCGGACACCTATAGCAATCAGCCCCAGCATTTT. This codes for CASNPDTYSNQPQHF.

V is TRBV5-1 and J is TRBJ1-5, with D maybe TRBD1 (5 bases). The CDR3 has 14 amino acids. Germline CDR1 reads SGHRS; CDR2 reads YFSETQ. Trimming stripped 3 bases from V and 5 bases from J, with 12 bases between. CDR3 in amino acids: CASSSGVGDQPQHF. The DNA for the CDR3 is TGCGCCAGCAGCTCGGGGGTGGGGGATCAGCCCCAGCATTTT.

The gene calls are TRBV6-5 and TRBJ2-7; D may be TRBD2 (6 bases). The CDR3 loop spans 16 amino acids. V was pared by 0 bases and J by 3 bases, with 15 bases between. Germline CDR1 is MNHEY and CDR2 is SVGAGI. CDR3 coding DNA: TGTGCCAGCAGTTACTCGCCGTCCGGGAGCCACTACGAGCAGTACTTC. Amino acid sequence: CASSYSPSGSHYEQYF.

The chain couples TRBV6-5 to TRBJ1-2, with a possible D match to TRBD1 (5 bases). V was shortened by 6 bases and J by 4 bases, with 15 bases between the two germline ends. The CDR3 has 14 residues. Germline V gene data show CDR1 as MNHEY and CDR2 as SVGAGI. This CDR3 reads CASRTRGQGYGYTF. The CDR3 coding sequence is TGTGCCAGCAGGACGCGGGGTCAGGGCTATGGCTACACCTTC.